This is a list of T cell receptor beta chains from one sample in a study of cytomegalovirus exposure and HLA in healthy donors. Only in-frame clones appear in the TCRdb table, and some are missing; sequencing was by immunoSEQ multiplex PCR. The sample records 150,000 or so clones, roughly 80% being singletons. Specimen: PBMCs. The receptors come from a woman between 18 and 29 years old in good health and CMV-seronegative. Both conserved end residues are part of each CDR3. The order of the fields is clone size, CDR3 length, J gene, D gene, V gene, CDR3 protein, CDR3 DNA. The D gene is left open where the match is weak. Some rows mark clone size as missing; the rest say once, few, many or name a class of expanded clone.

.,17,TRBJ2-1,TRBD2,TRBV7-7,CASSIASGSSGSGEQFF,TGTGCTAGCAGCATCGCTAGCGGGAGCTCAGGTTCGGGTGAGCAGTTCTTC
once,15,TRBJ1-2,TRBD1,TRBV7-9,CASSARQGAHGGYTF,TGTGCCAGCAGCGCCCGTCAGGGGGCTCATGGTGGCTACACCTTC
.,13,TRBJ1-1,TRBD1,TRBV6-5,CASRDREHTEAFF,TGTGCCAGCAGGGACAGGGAGCACACTGAAGCTTTCTTT
few,18,TRBJ2-6,.,TRBV28,CASSFESGAFSGANVLTF,TGTGCCAGCAGTTTCGAATCAGGGGCCTTCTCTGGGGCCAACGTCCTGACTTTC
.,16,TRBJ2-5,TRBD1,TRBV14,CASSQGRGQGQETQYF,TGTGCCAGCAGCCAAGGCCGGGGACAGGGACAAGAGACCCAGTACTTC
few,20,TRBJ2-1,TRBD2,TRBV27,CASSFNVPGLAGDSYNEQFF,TGTGCCAGCAGTTTCAACGTCCCGGGACTAGCGGGAGACTCCTACAATGAGCAGTTCTTC
.,17,TRBJ2-2,TRBD1,TRBV10-1,CASSALPGQGDGGELFF,TGCGCCAGCAGTGCATTGCCGGGACAGGGGGACGGCGGGGAGCTGTTTTTT
.,14,TRBJ1-2,TRBD1,TRBV6-5,CASSPPGGRYGYTF,TGTGCCAGCAGTCCCCCAGGGGGGCGCTATGGCTACACCTTC
.,16,TRBJ2-2,.,TRBV7-2,CASSLGGGPSTGELFF,TGTGCCAGCAGCTTAGGAGGGGGACCTTCCACCGGGGAGCTGTTTTTT
few,16,TRBJ2-5,TRBD2,TRBV28,CASSSESGRLQETQYF,TGTGCCAGCAGTTCGGAAAGCGGGAGGCTACAAGAGACCCAGTACTTC
.,14,TRBJ2-1,.,TRBV5-6,CASSLNVVYNEQFF,TGTGCCAGCAGCTTGAACGTAGTGTACAATGAGCAGTTCTTC
.,15,TRBJ2-5,.,TRBV7-8,CATNSERIKGETQYF,TGTGCCACCAATAGCGAGAGAATAAAGGGAGAGACCCAGTACTTC
.,13,TRBJ2-7,TRBD2,TRBV19,CASQRDETYEQYF,TGTGCCAGTCAGCGGGACGAAACCTACGAGCAGTACTTC
.,15,TRBJ2-1,TRBD2,TRBV28,CASSLGSSGRSLEFF,TGTGCCAGCAGTTTAGGATCCAGCGGGAGGTCTCTTGAGTTCTTC
.,17,TRBJ2-3,.,TRBV28,CASSLMVGMGRTDTQYF,TGTGCCAGCAGTTTAATGGTGGGGATGGGGCGCACAGATACGCAGTATTTT
.,16,TRBJ2-2,TRBD2,TRBV7-3,CASSLSGGRIGGELFF,TGTGCCAGCAGCTTAAGTGGCGGGAGAATCGGCGGGGAGCTGTTTTTT
.,16,TRBJ2-5,.,TRBV14,CASSQEKGTGQETQYF,TGTGCCAGCAGCCAAGAGAAAGGGACTGGACAAGAGACCCAGTACTTC
.,15,TRBJ2-1,TRBD1,TRBV5-4,CASSIPGQGRNEQFF,TGTGCCAGCAGTATACCGGGACAGGGGAGAAATGAGCAGTTCTTC
.,13,TRBJ2-1,.,TRBV10-3,CAISGQIYNEQFF,TGTGCCATCAGTGGCCAGATCTACAATGAGCAGTTCTTC
.,11,TRBJ2-7,.,TRBV6-5,CASSNMVEQYF,TGTGCCAGCAGTAACATGGTCGAGCAGTACTTC
.,16,TRBJ1-6,TRBD1,TRBV7-9,CASRLGGSLYNSPLHF,TGTGCCAGCAGATTAGGGGGCAGCCTCTATAATTCACCCCTCCACTTT
.,12,TRBJ1-1,.,TRBV9,CASSVGGGSAFF,TGTGCCAGCAGCGTAGGGGGGGGTTCAGCTTTCTTT
.,15,TRBJ2-5,TRBD2,TRBV7-2,CASSSLAGGKETQYF,TGTGCCAGCAGCTCTTTGGCGGGAGGAAAAGAGACCCAGTACTTC
.,11,TRBJ2-5,.,TRBV20-1,CSARAEEAQYF,TGCAGTGCTAGAGCCGAGGAGGCCCAGTACTTC
.,14,TRBJ2-7,.,TRBV28,CASSPLRGSYEQYF,TGTGCCAGCAGCCCTTTACGGGGCTCCTACGAGCAGTACTTC
.,11,TRBJ2-7,.,TRBV20-1,CSALGGYEQYF,TGCAGTGCTCTAGGAGGGTACGAGCAGTACTTC
few,15,TRBJ2-5,TRBD2,TRBV28,CASSSLAGPQETQYF,TGTGCCAGCAGTTCCCTAGCGGGCCCCCAAGAGACCCAGTACTTC
.,15,TRBJ2-1,.,TRBV7-9,CASSLGLRVGGEQFF,TGTGCCAGCAGCTTAGGCCTACGAGTTGGAGGTGAGCAGTTCTTC
.,15,TRBJ2-7,TRBD1,TRBV6-4,CASSEDADRGREQYF,TGTGCCAGCAGTGAGGATGCGGACAGGGGGCGCGAGCAGTACTTC
.,15,TRBJ2-7,.,TRBV5-1,CASSSEAGFSYEQYF,TGCGCCAGCAGCTCGGAGGCGGGATTCTCCTACGAGCAGTACTTC
.,14,TRBJ2-7,TRBD1,TRBV6-5,CASSYSRTGREQYF,TGTGCCAGCAGTTACTCCCGGACAGGGCGCGAGCAGTACTTC
.,13,TRBJ2-5,.,TRBV10-3,CAITRRADETQYF,TGTGCCATTACCCGGAGGGCTGATGAGACCCAGTACTTC
.,15,TRBJ2-1,TRBD2,TRBV5-1,CASSLGLAGLYEQFF,TGCGCCAGCAGCTTGGGACTAGCGGGACTCTATGAGCAGTTCTTC
.,15,TRBJ2-7,TRBD2,TRBV27,CASRASGTRPYEQYF,TGTGCCAGCAGGGCATCCGGGACTAGGCCTTACGAGCAGTACTTC
.,13,TRBJ1-6,TRBD1,TRBV6-5,CASRQGYNSPLHF,TGTGCCAGCAGACAGGGGTATAATTCACCCCTCCACTTT
many,16,TRBJ2-3,TRBD2,TRBV4-2,CASSRLGTSALDTQYF,TGTGCCAGCAGCCGTCTCGGGACTAGCGCTTTAGATACGCAGTATTTT
.,15,TRBJ2-3,TRBD2,TRBV5-1,CASSPPSGSFDTQYF,TGCGCCAGCAGCCCCCCTAGCGGGAGTTTTGATACGCAGTATTTT
.,16,TRBJ2-1,TRBD2,TRBV13,CASSLGAGGPQDEQFF,TGTGCCAGCAGCTTAGGCGCGGGAGGGCCTCAGGATGAGCAGTTCTTC
.,14,TRBJ2-1,.,TRBV5-1,CASSLSSSYNEQFF,TGCGCCAGCAGCTTGTCGAGTTCCTACAATGAGCAGTTCTTC
.,15,TRBJ2-1,TRBD1,TRBV5-6,CASSLGGTAYNEQFF,TGTGCCAGCAGCTTGGGGGGGACAGCGTACAATGAGCAGTTCTTC
once,15,TRBJ2-7,TRBD2,TRBV4-1,CASSPGTSESYEQYF,TGCGCCAGCAGCCCTGGGACTAGCGAATCCTACGAGCAGTACTTC
.,15,TRBJ1-2,.,TRBV5-6,CASSPPSISLYGYTF,TGTGCCAGCAGCCCCCCGTCCATTTCACTCTATGGCTACACCTTC
.,15,TRBJ2-7,.,TRBV28,CASSPGTLGSYEQYF,TGTGCCAGCAGTCCCGGGACATTAGGCTCCTACGAGCAGTACTTC
.,17,TRBJ2-1,.,TRBV7-6,CASSLEQGGHLYNEQFF,TGTGCCAGCAGCCTCGAACAGGGTGGGCATCTCTACAATGAGCAGTTCTTC
.,16,TRBJ2-5,.,TRBV19,CASSETTGRVQETQYF,TGTGCCAGCTCAGAGACAACAGGACGGGTCCAAGAGACCCAGTACTTC
.,16,TRBJ1-5,.,TRBV19,CASSTHIRGTHQPQHF,TGTGCCAGTAGTACGCACATAAGGGGTACCCATCAGCCCCAGCATTTT
few,16,TRBJ2-2,.,TRBV28,CASSFTYRVITGELFF,TGTGCCAGCAGTTTCACATACAGGGTAATCACCGGGGAGCTGTTTTTT